This TCR beta chain stems from a study of early T cells in non-severe SARS-CoV-2 infection. TCRdb used MiXCR to reprocess the 5' RACE reads, holding one entry per CDR3 protein. This sample has about 100,000 distinct CDR3 sequences, with less than 15% found just once. Germline V gene lookup returns CDR1 SGHDN and CDR2 FVKESK. Trimming removed 4 bases at V and 4 bases at J, with 14 bases between. The CDR3 extends over 15 amino acids. V usage is TRBV14 and J usage is TRBJ2-1, with a tentative D call TRBD2 (6 bases). Sequenced material: whole blood. This clonotype was sampled from an adult who was a healthcare worker with PCR-confirmed SARS-CoV-2 infection or an uninfected control (not recorded which). The CDR3 DNA reads TGTGCCAGCAGCCGTCCGGGACTGGGATACAATGAGCAGTTCTTC. It is translated as CASSRPGLGYNEQFF.